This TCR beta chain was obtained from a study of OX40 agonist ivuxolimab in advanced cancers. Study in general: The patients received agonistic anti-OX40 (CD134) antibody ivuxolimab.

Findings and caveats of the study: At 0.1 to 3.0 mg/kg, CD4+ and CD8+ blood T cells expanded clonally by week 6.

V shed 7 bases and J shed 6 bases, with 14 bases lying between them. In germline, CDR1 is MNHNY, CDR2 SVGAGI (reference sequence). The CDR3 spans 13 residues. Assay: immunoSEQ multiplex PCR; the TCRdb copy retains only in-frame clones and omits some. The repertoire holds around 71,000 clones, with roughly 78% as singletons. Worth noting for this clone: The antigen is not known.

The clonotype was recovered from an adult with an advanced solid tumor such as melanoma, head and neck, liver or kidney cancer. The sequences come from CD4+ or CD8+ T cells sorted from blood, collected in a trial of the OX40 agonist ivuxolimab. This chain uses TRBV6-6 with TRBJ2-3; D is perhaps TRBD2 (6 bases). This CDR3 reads CASKRLGGDTQYF. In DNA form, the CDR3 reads TGTGCCAGCAAAAGACTAGGAGGTGATACGCAGTATTTT.